One sample yielded the 23 T cell receptor beta chains listed below, sequenced in a study of shared clonotypes between healthy human individuals. Assay used: immunoSEQ multiplex PCR; TCRdb lists only in-frame clones, some missing. The data hold over a million clones, with about 75% observed a single time. Sequenced sample: memory CD4+ T cells sorted from blood. The subset: CD45RA-negative fraction. The receptors originated from a man aged 18 to 29 in good health.

The rearrangement uses TRBV4-1 and TRBJ2-7; 8 bases are a match to TRBD2. Germline trimming cut 1 base from V and 4 bases from J; bases unmatched to any gene: 9. The V gene's germline CDR1 is MGHRA and CDR2 YSYEKL. The CDR3 is made up of 16 amino acids. DNA of the CDR3: TGCGCCAGCAGCCAAGGCCAAGCGGGCGGGAGGTACGAGCAGTACTTC. It specifies CASSQGQAGGRYEQYF.

This chain links TRBV7-9 with TRBJ1-2; possibly TRBD1 for D (6 bases). The CDR3 loop spans 15 amino acids. Germline V gene sequence: CDR1 SEHNR, CDR2 FQNEAQ (reference sequence). Deletions cut 0 bases from V and 1 base from J, with 9 bases between. Here the CDR3 DNA reads TGTGCCAGCAGCTTAGCGGGACATCTTAACTATGGCTACACCTTC. Its translation is CASSLAGHLNYGYTF.

The chain couples TRBV28 to TRBJ1-2; maybe TRBD1 (5 bases). V gave up 4 bases and J gave up 4 bases, with 10 bases separating them. There are 13 residues in the CDR3. CDR1 is MDHEN, CDR2 SYDVKM, per germline. The CDR3 nucleotides are TGTGCCAGCAGTTGGGGGATCAGCTATGGCTACACCTTC. Its protein is CASSWGISYGYTF.

This clone was seen repeatedly, ten times or more. The chain couples TRBV5-4 to TRBJ2-6; D unclear. CDR1 SGHNT and CDR2 YYREEE come from the germline V gene (reference sequence). The CDR3 length is 16 residues. With 1 base removed from V and 0 bases from J, the gap between germline ends came to 8 bases. CDR3 sequence (DNA): TGTGCCAGCAGCTTGAACAGCCGCTCTGGGGCCAACGTCCTGACTTTC. Encoded protein: CASSLNSRSGANVLTF.

The CDR3 bases are TGTGCCAGCTCACCGGTTACGGGACAGATCGCCGAGCAGTACTTC. Translation gives CASSPVTGQIAEQYF. This chain joins TRBV18 and TRBJ2-7; 7 bases map to TRBD1. Germline V gives CDR1 KGHSH, CDR2 LQKENI. The CDR3 covers 15 residues. With V trimmed by 3 bases and J by 6 bases, 11 bases remained unmatched.

Concerning this clone: The junction does not match germline at one end; this may be a read error. The CDR3 bases are TGTGCCATCAGTGCCGCCGGGACTGCAGTCTTC. This gives the protein CAISAAGTAVF. The chain combines TRBV10-3 with TRBJ1-2; tentatively, D is TRBD1 (5 bases). This CDR3 is 11 amino acids long. The V gene's germline CDR1 is ENHRY and CDR2 SYGVKD.

This clone was detected many times. V usage is TRBV5-5 and J usage is TRBJ2-3; either TRBD1 or TRBD2 may supply D (5 bases each). This CDR3 contains 16 residues. V dropped 5 bases and J dropped 3 bases, with 19 bases sitting between them. CDR1 is SGHKS, CDR2 YYEKEE, per germline (reference sequence). Here the CDR3 DNA reads TGTGCCAGCAGGCCGAGGGACGGGGTTAGGACAGATACGCAGTATTTT. It encodes CASRPRDGVRTDTQYF.

As regards this clone: Within the sample, other DNA sequences also encode this same CDR3. This chain connects TRBV5-4 to TRBJ1-5; D is undetermined. Germline CDR1 is SGHNT and CDR2 is YYREEE (reference sequence). Trimming removed 0 bases from V and 7 bases from J, with 5 bases in between. The CDR3 loop spans 12 amino acids. CDR3: CASSLDSQPQHF. The CDR3 nucleotides are TGTGCCAGCAGCTTGGATTCGCAGCCCCAGCATTTT.

This chain links TRBV19 with TRBJ1-2; D might be TRBD1 (5 bases). V lost 5 bases and J lost 4, with 14 bases in between. The CDR3 runs to 14 residues. Germline V CDR1 and CDR2: LNHDA, SQIVND (reference sequence). The CDR3 DNA reads as TGTGCCAGTAGTCCTGGGGGACGGGGCTATGGCTACACCTTC. Amino acid sequence: CASSPGGRGYGYTF. Supplemented by reference TRBV19 and TRBJ1-2, the full variable domain reads DGGITQSPKYLFRKEGQNVTLSCEQNLNHDAMYWYRQDPGQGLRLIYYSQIVNDFQKGDIAEGYSVSREKKESFPLTVTSAQKNPTAFYLCASSPGGRGYGYTFGSGTRLTVV.

V is TRBV11-2 and J is TRBJ2-7, with TRBD1 matching over 7 bases. Trimming cost V 5 bases and J 6 bases; bases outside gene matches: 4. This CDR3 is built from 12 residues. Germline loops: CDR1 SGHAT, CDR2 FQNNGV. CDR3 coding DNA: TGTGCCAGCAGCAAGACAGGGTTCGAGCAGTACTTC. This codes for CASSKTGFEQYF.

V gene TRBV5-5 combines with J gene TRBJ2-4; no definite D call. V lost 0 bases and J 11 bases, leaving 6 bases between the germline ends. Per germline, CDR1 SGHKS and CDR2 YYEKEE (reference sequence). CDR3 length equals 11 residues. CDR3 coding DNA: TGTGCCAGCAGCTTGGCGGTGGTTCAGTACTTC. Protein sequence: CASSLAVVQYF.

The chain is built from TRBV4-3 and TRBJ2-4; tentative D call: TRBD1 (6 bases). The CDR3 covers 17 residues. CDR1 is LGHNA and CDR2 is YSLEER in the germline V gene. V was clipped by 0 bases and J by 3 bases, with 15 bases between them. Written as DNA, the CDR3 is TGCGCCAGCAGCCAAGACGGGCAGGGGAAGAGCAAAAACATTCAGTACTTC. Protein: CASSQDGQGKSKNIQYF.

This clone was seen a handful of times. This sequence joins TRBV7-9 and TRBJ1-4; D remains ambiguous. The V gene lost 5 bases and the J gene lost 5 bases, with 12 bases spanning the gap. The CDR3 contains 14 residues. The V gene's germline CDR1 is SEHNR and CDR2 FQNEAQ (reference sequence). The CDR3 loop is CASSRGGKNEKLFF. For the CDR3, the DNA is TGTGCCAGCAGCCGCGGTGGGAAAAATGAAAAACTGTTTTTT.

In nucleotides, the CDR3 is TGTGCCAGCAGCGGCGGGGAGCGGGAGTCTGAGCAGTTCTTC. This encodes CASSGGERESEQFF. The V and J genes are TRBV5-4 and TRBJ2-1; TRBD2 matches 8 bases. V shed 4 bases, J shed 9 bases, and the junction held 9 bases outside the gene matches. There are 14 residues in the CDR3. The germline V gene encodes CDR1 SGHNT and CDR2 YYREEE (reference sequence).

Of note for this clone: This clone may be a read error of a much larger clone one base away. The chain combines TRBV27 with TRBJ2-6; D remains unclear. The germline V gene encodes CDR1 MNHEY and CDR2 SMNVEV (reference sequence). This CDR3 is 15 amino acids long. Trimming left V 6 bases short and J 0 bases short, with 9 bases between. CDR3 in amino acids: CASSPWDSGANVLTF. The CDR3 nucleotides read TGTGCCAGCAGCCCTTGGGACTCTGGGGCCAACGTCCTGACTTTC. The entire variable domain, with the rest obtained from reference TRBV27 and TRBJ2-6, is as follows: EAQVTQNPRYLITVTGKKLTVTCSQNMNHEYMSWYRQDPGLGLRQIYYSMNVEVTDKGDVPEGYKVSRKEKRNFPLILESPSPNQTSLYFCASSPWDSGANVLTFGAGSRLTVL.

The rearrangement joins TRBV6-6 to TRBJ1-2, with TRBD1 matching over 7 bases. V shed 5 bases and J 2 bases; nucleotides not matched to a gene: 2. This CDR3 contains 13 residues. Germline values: CDR1 MNHNY, CDR2 SVGAGI (reference sequence). CDR3 sequence: CASSRTGNYGYTF. The CDR3, as DNA: TGTGCCAGCAGTCGGACAGGCAACTATGGCTACACCTTC.

The J gene is TRBJ2-5, the V gene TRBV5-1; 10 bases are a match to TRBD2. CDR3 size: 16 residues. V was clipped by 4 bases and J by 2 bases; unmatched bases: 8. Germline CDR1 reads SGHRS; CDR2 reads YFSETQ. The CDR3: CASSRTLAGEQETQYF. The CDR3 DNA follows: TGCGCCAGCAGCCGGACTCTAGCGGGGGAACAAGAGACCCAGTACTTC.

This chain connects TRBV6-6 to TRBJ2-2; 9 bases align to TRBD1. Germline CDR1 reads MNHNY; CDR2 reads SVGAGI (reference sequence). V gave up 6 bases and J gave up 2 bases; unmatched junction bases: 4. The CDR3 runs to 15 residues. CDR3 amino acids: CASRRQGGNTGELFF. The CDR3 DNA reads as TGTGCCAGCAGAAGACAGGGGGGAAACACCGGGGAGCTGTTTTTT.

The chain recombines TRBV18 with TRBJ2-6; 8 nucleotides agree with TRBD1. The V segment lost 0 bases and the J segment 3 bases; nucleotides outside the gene matches: 4. The CDR3 length is 17 residues. The germline V gene has CDR1 KGHSH and CDR2 LQKENI. This CDR3 is CASSPPTGAGGANVLTF. CDR3 DNA: TGTGCCAGCTCACCACCGACAGGGGCTGGTGGGGCCAACGTCCTGACTTTC.

This chain links TRBV2 with TRBJ2-7; D is perhaps TRBD1 (5 bases). This CDR3 spans 13 amino acids. Germline CDR1 and CDR2: SNHLY and FYNNEI. Deletions cut 3 bases from V and 6 bases from J, with 12 bases between. The CDR3 DNA reads TGTGCCAGCAGTGAGATTGCCAGGGTCGAGCAGTACTTC. This codes for CASSEIARVEQYF.

Concerning this clone: Other DNA sequences in this sample translate to the same CDR3. The chain employs TRBV30 and TRBJ1-1, with 7 positions matching TRBD1. Trimming removed 5 bases from V and 2 bases from J; junction bases left unmatched: 2. This CDR3 is built from 12 residues. CDR1 and CDR2 from the germline V gene are GTSNPN and SVGIG (reference sequence). The CDR3 spells CAWRDRNTEAFF. DNA of the CDR3: TGTGCCTGGCGGGACAGAAACACTGAAGCTTTCTTT.

This clone was seen a handful of times. The V call is TRBV18, the J call TRBJ2-5; 16 bases are a match to TRBD2. Per the germline V gene, CDR1 is KGHSH and CDR2 is LQKENI. The CDR3 contains 18 residues. V was clipped by 4 bases and J by 0 bases; unmatched bases: 5. Here the CDR3 DNA reads TGTGCCAGCTCACAGGGACTAGCGGGAGGGCCATACCAAGAGACCCAGTACTTC. It yields the protein CASSQGLAGGPYQETQYF.

This clone was observed a few times. V is TRBV7-2 and J is TRBJ2-1, with TRBD2 as a possible D gene (6 bases). The ends were cut back, 5 bases at V and 6 bases at J, with 17 bases in the middle. Germline CDR1 SGHTA, CDR2 FQGNSA. This CDR3 has 15 amino acids. In DNA form, the CDR3 reads TGTGCCAGCAGCCCTGCGGCGGGAATGGTCAATGAGCAGTTCTTC. Translated: CASSPAAGMVNEQFF.